This T cell receptor (beta chain) derives from a study of blood T cell repertoires in COVID-19. The wider study: Acute-phase and convalescent COVID-19 samples originated in the United States, Italy and Spain. PBMCs, B-cell-depleted T cells, or T cells provided the cDNA or gDNA that made up the material.

Seattle-derived patients entered the study during active infection and were followed longitudinally. Study processing details: Nucleated cell counts were estimated from reference gene primer amplification. The protocol was immunoSEQ multiplex PCR, while the TCRdb copy is restricted to in-frame clones and leaves out a portion. That table supplies the V and J calls and clone size; D and trimming were determined from the DNA. The sample holds 100,000 to 150,000 clones, approximately 86% seen once. This TCR derives from a woman in her 70s with COVID-19, enrolled during active disease. The sequenced material came from peripheral blood.

DNA for the CDR3: TGTGCCACCAGGGAGGGGGCATCGACCTACGAGCAGTACTTC. Amino acids: CATREGASTYEQYF. This chain joins TRBV15 and TRBJ2-7; tentative D call: TRBD1 (7 bases). Trimming stripped 6 bases from V and 2 bases from J, with 14 bases between. The CDR3 totals 14 residues. CDR1 and CDR2 from the germline V gene are LNHNV and YYDKDF (reference sequence).